These 21 T cell receptor beta chains originate from one sample sequenced in a study of T cells in Graves' hyperthyroidism and ophthalmopathy. TCR beta CDR3 regions were amplified from RNA. HTBI primers drove first-round RT-PCR of the TCR CDR3. TCRdb reprocessed the multiplex PCR reads via MiXCR and lists one record per CDR3 protein. The sample has roughly 380,000 distinct CDR3 sequences, 15% to 20% seen once. Sequences were obtained from blood. These receptors all come from a woman aged 40 to 50 with Graves' ophthalmopathy.

This clonotype appeared a few times. A read error may be the cause here, since a much bigger clone is one base away. The chain employs TRBV12-3 or TRBV12-4 and TRBJ2-7, with D possibly matching TRBD2 (5 bases). The CDR3 spans 13 residues. V lost 8 bases and J 3 bases, leaving 14 bases between the germline ends. The CDR3 reads CASSTSLLYEQYF. CDR3 nucleotide sequence: TGTGCCAGCTCAACTAGTCTACTCTACGAGCAGTACTTC.

CDR3 sequence (DNA): TGTGCCAGCTCAAACGACAGGGTGCCTGGCTACACCTTC. This codes for CASSNDRVPGYTF. This chain links TRBV18 with TRBJ1-2; TRBD1 matches 7 bases. The CDR3 contains 13 residues. Germline CDR1 and CDR2: KGHSH and LQKENI. J was trimmed by 7 bases and V by 5 bases; bases with no gene match: 7.

The sample holds many counts of this clonotype. One end of the junction does not line up with germline, which may come from a read error. The chain couples TRBV12-3 or TRBV12-4 to TRBJ1-2; D gene uncertain. There are 14 residues in the CDR3. In DNA form, the CDR3 reads TGTGCCAGCAGACAAACAGACAAGATCTATGGCTACGCCTTC. Translated: CASRQTDKIYGYAF.

This clonotype was counted ten times or more. The rearrangement links TRBV7-9 to TRBJ1-2; 9 bases map to TRBD1. The ends lost 5 bases at V and 6 bases at J; junction bases unmatched: 10. This CDR3 has 15 amino acids. CDR1 SEHNR and CDR2 FQNEAQ come from the germline V gene (reference sequence). In nucleotides, the CDR3 is TGTGCCAGCAGCCCGAAGACAGGGGGTGGAGATGGCTACACCTTC. Residues: CASSPKTGGGDGYTF.

The sample holds many counts of this clonotype. The chain joins TRBV7-9 to TRBJ2-7; tentatively, D is TRBD1 (6 bases). CDR3 length equals 14 residues. CDR1 and CDR2 (germline): SEHNR, FQNEAQ (reference sequence). Trimming shortened V by 5 bases and J by 3 bases, and 14 bases separated the two germline ends. For the CDR3, the DNA is TGTGCCAGCAGCCCGACAGGCTTGTACTACGAGCAGTACTTC. It is translated as CASSPTGLYYEQYF.

Ten or more counts support this clonotype. One end of the junction varies from germline; a read error may be responsible. This rearrangement joins TRBV28 to TRBJ2-7; no firm D call. Germline V gives CDR1 MDHEN, CDR2 SYDVKM. The CDR3 length is 13 residues. CDR3 sequence reads: CASSLSRSYAQYF. In DNA form, the CDR3 reads TGTGCCAGCAGTTTATCCAGGTCCTACGCGCAGTACTTC.

This clonotype came up many times. The chain recombines TRBV9 with TRBJ1-2; no definite D call. V dropped 0 bases and J dropped 2 bases, with 20 bases sitting between them. Germline-derived CDR1 and CDR2 are SGDLS and YYNGEE. The CDR3 sequence is 18 residues long. CDR3 in amino acids: CASSVEDRVWHPNYGYTF. The CDR3 DNA reads as TGTGCCAGCAGCGTAGAGGACCGGGTTTGGCACCCGAACTATGGCTACACCTTC.

J is TRBJ1-2 and V is TRBV12-3 or TRBV12-4, with TRBD1 matching 7 bases. The ends lost 8 bases at V and 4 bases at J; junction bases unmatched: 7. The CDR3 extends over 13 amino acids. The CDR3 reads CASGGQPFYGYTF. CDR3 nucleotide sequence: TGTGCCAGCGGGGGACAGCCTTTCTATGGCTACACCTTC.

This clonotype has a count of ten or more. This rearrangement joins TRBV6-5 to TRBJ2-7; D is possibly TRBD1 (6 bases). The CDR3 is 15 amino acids. Trimming left V 0 bases short and J 3 bases short, with 12 bases between. CDR1 and CDR2 from the germline V gene are MNHEY and SVGAGI. The CDR3 nucleotides read TGTGCCAGCAGTTACTCTTGGGACACGGTCTACGAGCAGTACTTC. Protein sequence: CASSYSWDTVYEQYF.

This clonotype was detected ten times or more. The CDR3 here is CASSLGVTGAYEQYF. DNA of the CDR3: TGTGCCAGCAGCCTAGGGGTGACAGGAGCCTACGAGCAGTACTTC. The rearrangement links TRBV11-2 to TRBJ2-7; tentative D call: TRBD1 (6 bases). The CDR3 totals 15 residues. The V end was cut by 5 bases, the J end by 2 bases, with 16 bases between. Germline CDR1 and CDR2: SGHAT and FQNNGV.

This clonotype was observed many times. This chain links TRBV12-5 with TRBJ2-3, with 8 bases aligning to TRBD2. Trimming at V came to 7 bases and at J to 3 bases, leaving 21 bases not matched to a gene. Germline lookup yields CDR1 LGHNT and CDR2 FRNRAP. The CDR3 is made up of 19 amino acids. The CDR3 DNA is TGTGCTAGTGCCAATAGCGGGGAGTCGATCAACGCGAAAACAGATACGCAGTATTTT. As protein: CASANSGESINAKTDTQYF.

This clonotype was seen at least ten times. The rearrangement joins TRBV7-3 to TRBJ2-2, with 7 nucleotides matching TRBD2. The CDR3 runs 16 residues. V shed 0 bases and J 5 bases; nucleotides not matched to a gene: 6. The germline V gene encodes CDR1 SGHTA and CDR2 FQGTGA. The CDR3: CASSLTGEGRTGELFF. The CDR3 DNA reads TGTGCCAGCAGCTTAACGGGGGAGGGCCGTACCGGGGAGCTGTTTTTT.

This clonotype was seen ten or more times. The J gene is TRBJ2-2, the V gene TRBV5-1, with 12 bases identical to TRBD2. The CDR3 totals 17 residues. CDR1 SGHRS and CDR2 YFSETQ come from the germline V gene. J gave up 5 bases and V 4 bases, and 9 bases lay outside the gene matches. In nucleotides, the CDR3 is TGCGCCAGCAGCCCGGATAAACTAGCGGGAGGAACCGGGGAGCTGTTTTTT. As protein: CASSPDKLAGGTGELFF.

The sample holds many counts of this clonotype. The genes are TRBV20-1 and TRBJ2-1; 11 bases line up with TRBD2. V trimming: 6 bases; J trimming: 7 bases; junction bases outside the gene matches: 5. The CDR3 sequence is 13 residues long. The germline V gene has CDR1 DFQATT and CDR2 SNEGSKA (reference sequence). In DNA form, the CDR3 reads TGCAGTGCCGATAGCGGGAGGGTAAATGAGCAGTTCTTC. Residues: CSADSGRVNEQFF.

This clonotype was observed at least ten times. This chain links TRBV9 with TRBJ2-2; TRBD2 matches 7 bases. Germline V gene data show CDR1 as SGDLS and CDR2 as YYNGEE. Trimming cost V 1 base and J 0 bases; bases outside gene matches: 6. The CDR3 is 17 residues long. The CDR3 here is CASSVFGGGANTGELFF. In DNA, the CDR3 is TGTGCCAGCAGCGTATTCGGGGGAGGGGCGAACACCGGGGAGCTGTTTTTT.

This clonotype was seen repeatedly, ten times or more. V usage is TRBV10-2 and J usage is TRBJ2-7, with D tentatively TRBD1 (6 bases). Per the germline V gene, CDR1 is WSHSY and CDR2 is SAAADI. The V end lost 8 bases, the J end lost 3 bases, and 20 bases lay between the germline ends. The CDR3 has 15 amino acids. As DNA, the CDR3 is TGCGCCAGCCGTAACTTACAGGGTAAGGACTACGAGCAGTACTTC. Translated, it gives CASRNLQGKDYEQYF.

The rearrangement uses TRBV19 and TRBJ2-2, with D hard to call. The germline V gene encodes CDR1 LNHDA and CDR2 SQIVND (reference sequence). This CDR3 is 15 amino acids long. Trimming removed 6 bases at V and 4 bases at J, with 15 bases between. CDR3 coding DNA: TGTGCCAGTAGGGACGAGCGTGTCGGCACCGGGGAGCTGTTTTTT. Its translation is CASRDERVGTGELFF.

Many counts were recorded for this clonotype. The J gene is TRBJ1-2, the V gene TRBV3-1, with no clear D. The CDR3 length is 11 residues. V dropped 1 base and J dropped 6 bases, with 3 bases sitting between them. The germline V gene encodes CDR1 LGHDT and CDR2 YNNKEL (reference sequence). CDR3 in amino acids: CASSQANGYTF. CDR3 DNA: TGTGCCAGCAGCCAAGCTAATGGCTACACCTTC.

This clonotype was seen repeatedly, ten times or more. In DNA form, the CDR3 reads TGTGCCAGCAGTGGACAGGGTAACTCTGGAAACACCATATATTTT. Protein: CASSGQGNSGNTIYF. The chain is built from TRBV2 and TRBJ1-3; 7 bases fit TRBD1. With 4 bases clipped from V and 0 bases from J, the junction kept 3 bases outside the gene matches. CDR3 size: 15 residues. Per germline, CDR1 SNHLY and CDR2 FYNNEI.

This clonotype came up many times. J is TRBJ2-7 and V is TRBV6-5, with D possibly being TRBD1 or TRBD2 (5 bases each). V dropped 2 bases and J dropped 5 bases, with 10 bases sitting between them. The CDR3 loop spans 13 amino acids. Germline-derived CDR1 and CDR2 are MNHEY and SVGAGI. The CDR3 nucleotides read TGTGCCAGCAGTTACCGGGGACCAAACGAGCAGTACTTC. It is translated as CASSYRGPNEQYF.

The chain carries TRBV6-1 and TRBJ1-2, with 7 bases that match TRBD1. Germline CDR1 reads MNHNS; CDR2 reads SASEGT. The CDR3 covers 14 residues. J was trimmed by 8 bases and V by 5 bases; bases with no gene match: 11. CDR3 DNA: TGTGCCAGCAGTACAGGGGACGGGCTAGGGGGCTACACCTTC. Translated, it gives CASSTGDGLGGYTF.